The subject of this entry is one T cell receptor (beta chain). This record belongs to a study of blood T cell repertoires in COVID-19. About the research overall: Acute-phase and convalescent COVID-19 samples originated in the United States, Italy and Spain.

The CDR3 consists of 13 residues. In germline, CDR1 is SNHLY, CDR2 FYNNEI. V lost 9 bases to trimming and J lost 3 bases; unmatched junction nucleotides: 6. Profiled with immunoSEQ multiplex PCR; TCRdb holds only in-frame clones, not every one. The sample gives about 210,000 clones, 75% to 90% of which show up once; roughly 0.69% is in the top ten. The sequencing input was peripheral blood. V gene TRBV2 combines with J gene TRBJ2-7; 9 positions agree with TRBD1. This receptor was identified in a man in his forties with acute or convalescent COVID-19. The CDR3 DNA follows: TGTGCCAGACAAATGACAGGGGGCTACGAGCAGTACTTC. Translation: CARQMTGGYEQYF.